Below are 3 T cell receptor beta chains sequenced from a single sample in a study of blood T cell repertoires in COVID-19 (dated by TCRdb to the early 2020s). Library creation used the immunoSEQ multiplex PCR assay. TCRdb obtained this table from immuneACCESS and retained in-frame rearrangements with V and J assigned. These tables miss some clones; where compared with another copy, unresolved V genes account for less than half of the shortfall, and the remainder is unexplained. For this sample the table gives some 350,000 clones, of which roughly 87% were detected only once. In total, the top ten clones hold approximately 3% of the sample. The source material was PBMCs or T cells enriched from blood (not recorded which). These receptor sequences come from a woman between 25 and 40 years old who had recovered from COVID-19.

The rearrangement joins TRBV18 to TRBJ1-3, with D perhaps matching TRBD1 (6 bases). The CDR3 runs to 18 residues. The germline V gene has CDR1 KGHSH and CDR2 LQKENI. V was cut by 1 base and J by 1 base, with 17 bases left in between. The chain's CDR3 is CASSPLSVQGFSGNTIYF. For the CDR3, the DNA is TGTGCCAGCTCACCACTTTCAGTACAGGGCTTTTCTGGAAACACCATATATTTT.

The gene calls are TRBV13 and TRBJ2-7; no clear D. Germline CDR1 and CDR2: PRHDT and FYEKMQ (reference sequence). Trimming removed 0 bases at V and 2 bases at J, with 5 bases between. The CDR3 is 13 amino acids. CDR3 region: CASSLGGPYEQYF. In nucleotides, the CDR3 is TGTGCCAGCAGCTTAGGTGGCCCCTACGAGCAGTACTTC.

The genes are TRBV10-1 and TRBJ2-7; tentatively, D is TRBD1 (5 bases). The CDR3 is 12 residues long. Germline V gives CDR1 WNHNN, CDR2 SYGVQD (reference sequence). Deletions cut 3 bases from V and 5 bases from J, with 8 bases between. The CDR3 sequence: CASSDGANEQYF. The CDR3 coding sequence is TGCGCCAGCAGTGATGGGGCGAACGAGCAGTACTTC.